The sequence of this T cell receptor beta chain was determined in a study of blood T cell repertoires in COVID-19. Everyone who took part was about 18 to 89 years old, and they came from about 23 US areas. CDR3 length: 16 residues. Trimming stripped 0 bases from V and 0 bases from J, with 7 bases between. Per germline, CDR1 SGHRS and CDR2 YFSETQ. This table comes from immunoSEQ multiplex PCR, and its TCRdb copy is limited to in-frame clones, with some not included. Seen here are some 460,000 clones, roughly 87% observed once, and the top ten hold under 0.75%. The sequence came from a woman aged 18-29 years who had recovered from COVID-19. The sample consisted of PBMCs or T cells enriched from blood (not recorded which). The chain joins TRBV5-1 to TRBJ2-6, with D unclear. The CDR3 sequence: CASSLGAFSGANVLTF. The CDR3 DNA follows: TGCGCCAGCAGCTTGGGTGCGTTCTCTGGGGCCAACGTCCTGACTTTC. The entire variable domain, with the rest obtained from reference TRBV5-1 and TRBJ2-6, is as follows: KAGVTQTPRYLIKTRGQQVTLSCSPISGHRSVSWYQQTPGQGLQFLFEYFSETQRNKGNFPGRFSGRQFSNSRSEMNVSTLELGDSALYLCASSLGAFSGANVLTFGAGSRLTVL.